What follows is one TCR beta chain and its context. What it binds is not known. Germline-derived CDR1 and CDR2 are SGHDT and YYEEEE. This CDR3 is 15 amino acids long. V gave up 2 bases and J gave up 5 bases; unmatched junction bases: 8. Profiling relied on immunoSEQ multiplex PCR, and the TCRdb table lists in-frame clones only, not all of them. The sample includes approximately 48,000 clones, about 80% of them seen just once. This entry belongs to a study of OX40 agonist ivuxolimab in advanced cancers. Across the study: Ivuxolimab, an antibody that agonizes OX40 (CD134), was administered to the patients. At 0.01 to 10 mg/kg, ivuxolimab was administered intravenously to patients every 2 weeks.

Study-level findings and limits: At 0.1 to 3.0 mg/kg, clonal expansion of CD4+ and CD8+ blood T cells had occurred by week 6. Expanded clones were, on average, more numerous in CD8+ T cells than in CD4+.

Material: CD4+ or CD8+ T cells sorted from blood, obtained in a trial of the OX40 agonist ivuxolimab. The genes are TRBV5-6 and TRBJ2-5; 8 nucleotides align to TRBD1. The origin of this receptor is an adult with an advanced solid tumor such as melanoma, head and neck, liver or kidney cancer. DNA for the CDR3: TGTGCCAGCAGCTTCCGGACAGGGCCGAGGGAGACCCAGTACTTC. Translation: CASSFRTGPRETQYF.